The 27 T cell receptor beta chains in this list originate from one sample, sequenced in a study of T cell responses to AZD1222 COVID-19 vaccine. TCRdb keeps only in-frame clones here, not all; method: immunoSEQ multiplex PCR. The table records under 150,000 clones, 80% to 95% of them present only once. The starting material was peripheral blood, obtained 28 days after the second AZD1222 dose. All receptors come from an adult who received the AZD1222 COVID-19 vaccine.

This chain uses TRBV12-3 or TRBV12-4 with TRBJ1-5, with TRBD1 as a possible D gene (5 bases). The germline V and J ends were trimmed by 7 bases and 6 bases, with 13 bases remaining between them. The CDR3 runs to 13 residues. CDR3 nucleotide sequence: TGTGCCAGCATGGGGGAGCGGGGTCAGCCCCAGCATTTT. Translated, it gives CASMGERGQPQHF.

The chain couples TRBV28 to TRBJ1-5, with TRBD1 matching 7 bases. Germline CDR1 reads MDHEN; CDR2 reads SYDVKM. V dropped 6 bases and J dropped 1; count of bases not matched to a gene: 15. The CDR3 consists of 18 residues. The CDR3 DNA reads TGTGCCAGCAGGGTAACAGGGGAGAGGGCTATAAGCAATCAGCCCCAGCATTTT. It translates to CASRVTGERAISNQPQHF.

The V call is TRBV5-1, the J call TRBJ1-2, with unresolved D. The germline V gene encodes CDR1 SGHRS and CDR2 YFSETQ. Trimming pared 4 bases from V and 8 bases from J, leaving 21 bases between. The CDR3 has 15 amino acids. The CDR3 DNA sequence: TGCGCCAGCAGCGATACCAGGACGGACTCGAAGGGCTACACCTTC. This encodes CASSDTRTDSKGYTF.

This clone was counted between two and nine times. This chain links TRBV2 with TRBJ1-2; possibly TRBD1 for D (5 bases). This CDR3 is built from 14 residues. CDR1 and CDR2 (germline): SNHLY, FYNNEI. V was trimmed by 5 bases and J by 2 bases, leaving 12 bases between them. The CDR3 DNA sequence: TGTGCCAGCAGTCCAGGGAACTTCAACTATGGCTACACCTTC. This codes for CASSPGNFNYGYTF.

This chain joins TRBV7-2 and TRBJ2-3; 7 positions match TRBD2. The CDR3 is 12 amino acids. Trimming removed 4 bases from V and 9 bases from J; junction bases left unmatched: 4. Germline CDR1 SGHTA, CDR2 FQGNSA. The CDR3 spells CASSSGLVTQYF. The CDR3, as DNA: TGTGCCAGCAGCTCAGGACTAGTAACGCAGTATTTT.

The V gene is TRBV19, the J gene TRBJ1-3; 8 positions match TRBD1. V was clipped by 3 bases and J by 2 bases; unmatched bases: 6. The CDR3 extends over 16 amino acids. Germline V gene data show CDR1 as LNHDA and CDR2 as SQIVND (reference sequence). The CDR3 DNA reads TGTGCCAGTAGTATGGGACAGGCTGCGGCTGGAAACACCATATATTTT. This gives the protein CASSMGQAAAGNTIYF. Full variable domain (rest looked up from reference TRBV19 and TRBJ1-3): DGGITQSPKYLFRKEGQNVTLSCEQNLNHDAMYWYRQDPGQGLRLIYYSQIVNDFQKGDIAEGYSVSREKKESFPLTVTSAQKNPTAFYLCASSMGQAAAGNTIYFGEGSWLTVV.

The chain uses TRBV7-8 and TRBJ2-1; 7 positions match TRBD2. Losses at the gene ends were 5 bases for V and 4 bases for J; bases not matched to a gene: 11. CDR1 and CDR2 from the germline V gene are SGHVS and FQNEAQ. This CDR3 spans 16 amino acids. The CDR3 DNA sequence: TGTGCCAGCAGCCCCCCCCCACTAGCGTCTTACAATGAGCAGTTCTTC. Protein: CASSPPPLASYNEQFF. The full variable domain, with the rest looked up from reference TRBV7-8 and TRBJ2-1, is GAGVSQSPRYKVAKRGQDVALRCDPISGHVSLFWYQQALGQGPEFLTYFQNEAQLDKSGLPSDRFFAERPEGSVSTLKIQRTQQEDSAVYLCASSPPPLASYNEQFFGPGTRLTVL.

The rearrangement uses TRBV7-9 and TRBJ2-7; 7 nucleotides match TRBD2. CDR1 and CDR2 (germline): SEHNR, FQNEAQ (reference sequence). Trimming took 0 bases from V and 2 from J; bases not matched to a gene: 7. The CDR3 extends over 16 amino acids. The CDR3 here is CASSLAGRGHTYEQYF. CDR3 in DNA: TGTGCCAGCAGCTTAGCGGGGAGGGGCCATACCTACGAGCAGTACTTC.

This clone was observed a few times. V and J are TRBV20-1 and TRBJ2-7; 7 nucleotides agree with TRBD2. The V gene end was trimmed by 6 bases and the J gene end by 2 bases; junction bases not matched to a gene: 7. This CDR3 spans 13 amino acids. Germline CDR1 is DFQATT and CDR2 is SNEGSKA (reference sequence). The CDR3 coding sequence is TGCAGTGCGAGTGGACTAGAAACCTACGAGCAGTACTTC. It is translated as CSASGLETYEQYF.

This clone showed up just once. The CDR3 coding sequence is TGTGCCAGCAGCCATCTAAGGGGACTAGGAGGGGAGCAGTACTTC. As protein: CASSHLRGLGGEQYF. This chain links TRBV3-1 (or the pseudogene TRBV3-2) with TRBJ2-7; 8 bases align to TRBD2. Per the germline V gene, CDR1 is LGHDT and CDR2 is YNNKEL (reference sequence). The length of the CDR3 is 15 residues. Losses at the gene ends were 3 bases for V and 7 bases for J; bases not matched to a gene: 11.

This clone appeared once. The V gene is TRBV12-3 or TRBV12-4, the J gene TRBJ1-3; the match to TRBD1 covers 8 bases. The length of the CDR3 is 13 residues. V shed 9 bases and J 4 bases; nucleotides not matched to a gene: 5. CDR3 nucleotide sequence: TGTGCCAGTCTGACAGGGGCAGGAAACACCATATATTTT. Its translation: CASLTGAGNTIYF.

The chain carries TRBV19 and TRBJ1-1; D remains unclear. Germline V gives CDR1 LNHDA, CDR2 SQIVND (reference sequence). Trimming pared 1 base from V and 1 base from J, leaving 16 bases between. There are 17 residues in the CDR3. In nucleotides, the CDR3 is TGTGCCAGTAGTATAGTACCCTTGGCTACCCAGAACACTGAAGCTTTCTTT. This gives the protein CASSIVPLATQNTEAFF.

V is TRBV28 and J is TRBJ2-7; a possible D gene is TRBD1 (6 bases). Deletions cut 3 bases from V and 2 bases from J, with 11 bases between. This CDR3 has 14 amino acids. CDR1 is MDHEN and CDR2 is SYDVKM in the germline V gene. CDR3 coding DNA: TGTGCCAGCAGTTTTGGGGGCAGAACCTACGAGCAGTACTTC. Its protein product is CASSFGGRTYEQYF.

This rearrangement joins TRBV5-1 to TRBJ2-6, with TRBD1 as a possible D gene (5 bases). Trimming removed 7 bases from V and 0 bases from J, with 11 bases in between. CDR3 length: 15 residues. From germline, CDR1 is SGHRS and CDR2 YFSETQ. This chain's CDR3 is CASEHDSSGANVLTF. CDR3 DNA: TGCGCCAGCGAACACGACAGCTCTGGGGCCAACGTCCTGACTTTC.

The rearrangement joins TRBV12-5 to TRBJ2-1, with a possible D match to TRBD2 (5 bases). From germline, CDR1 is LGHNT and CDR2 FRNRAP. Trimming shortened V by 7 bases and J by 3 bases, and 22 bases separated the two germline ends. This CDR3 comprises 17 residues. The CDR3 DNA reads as TGTGCTAGTGCCCCTAAAGTCAGCGGAGGCCTCTACAATGAGCAGTTCTTC. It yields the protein CASAPKVSGGLYNEQFF.

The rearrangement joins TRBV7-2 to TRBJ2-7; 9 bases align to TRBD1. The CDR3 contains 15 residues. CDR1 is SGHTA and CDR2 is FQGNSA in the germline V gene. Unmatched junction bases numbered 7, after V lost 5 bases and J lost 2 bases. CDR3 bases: TGTGCCAGCAGCCCGCAACAGGGGGCGACCTACGAGCAGTACTTC. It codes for CASSPQQGATYEQYF.

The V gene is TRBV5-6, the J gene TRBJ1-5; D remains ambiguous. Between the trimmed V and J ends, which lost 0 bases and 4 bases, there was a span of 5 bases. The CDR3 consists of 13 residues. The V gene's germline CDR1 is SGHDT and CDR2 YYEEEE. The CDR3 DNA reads TGTGCCAGCAGCTTGGACCGGAATCAGCCCCAGCATTTT. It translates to CASSLDRNQPQHF.

The CDR3 DNA sequence: TGCGCCAGCAGCCCGCAGGGGGCGCGGGACACTGAAGCTTTCTTT. Translation: CASSPQGARDTEAFF. The rearrangement uses TRBV4-3 and TRBJ1-1, with 8 bases aligning to TRBD1. Germline assignment: CDR1 LGHNA and CDR2 YSLEER. The junction had 7 bases not matched to a gene; V was cut back by 4 bases and J by 3 bases. The CDR3 sequence is 15 residues long.

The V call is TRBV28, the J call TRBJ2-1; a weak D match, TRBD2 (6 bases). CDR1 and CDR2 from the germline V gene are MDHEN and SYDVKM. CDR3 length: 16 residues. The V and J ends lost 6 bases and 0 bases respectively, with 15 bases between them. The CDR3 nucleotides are TGTGCCAGCAGCGGTGGGCGGGGCTTCTCCTACAATGAGCAGTTCTTC. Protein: CASSGGRGFSYNEQFF.

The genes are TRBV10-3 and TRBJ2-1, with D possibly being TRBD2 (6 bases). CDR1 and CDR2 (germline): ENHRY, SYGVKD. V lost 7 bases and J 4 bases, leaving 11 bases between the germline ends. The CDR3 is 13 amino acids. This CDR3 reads CAIKPSEYNEQFF. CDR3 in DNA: TGTGCCATCAAGCCTAGCGAATACAATGAGCAGTTCTTC.

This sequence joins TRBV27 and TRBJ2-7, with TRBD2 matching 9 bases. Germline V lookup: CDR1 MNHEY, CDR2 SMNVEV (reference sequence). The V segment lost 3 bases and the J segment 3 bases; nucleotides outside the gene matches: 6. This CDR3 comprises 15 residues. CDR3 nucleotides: TGTGCCAGCAGTTTGGCAGCGGGAGGAATCTACGAGCAGTACTTC. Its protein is CASSLAAGGIYEQYF.

As DNA, the CDR3 is TGCAGCGTTGAAGATCGGGGGAACCAGCAGTACTTC. As protein: CSVEDRGNQQYF. The chain uses TRBV29-1 and TRBJ2-7; the D gene is possibly TRBD2 (6 bases). The germline V gene encodes CDR1 SQVTM and CDR2 ANQGSEA. The V end was cut by 0 bases, the J end by 8 bases, with 11 bases between. The length of the CDR3 is 12 residues.

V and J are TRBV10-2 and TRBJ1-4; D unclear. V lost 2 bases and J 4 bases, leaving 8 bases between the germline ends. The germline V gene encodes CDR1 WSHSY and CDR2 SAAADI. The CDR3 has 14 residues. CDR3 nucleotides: TGCGCCAGCAGTGAGAACACACTTAATGAAAAACTGTTTTTT. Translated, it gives CASSENTLNEKLFF.

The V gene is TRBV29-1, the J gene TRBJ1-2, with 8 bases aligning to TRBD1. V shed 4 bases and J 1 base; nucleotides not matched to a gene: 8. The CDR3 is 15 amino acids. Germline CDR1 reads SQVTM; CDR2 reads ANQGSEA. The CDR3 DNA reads TGCAGCGTTGGGGGGACAGGAACTATTAACTATGGCTACACCTTC. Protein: CSVGGTGTINYGYTF.

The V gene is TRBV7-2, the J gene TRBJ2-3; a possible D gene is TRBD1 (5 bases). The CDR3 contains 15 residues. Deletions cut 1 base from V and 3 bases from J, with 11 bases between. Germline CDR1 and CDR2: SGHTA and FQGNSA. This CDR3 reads CASSLDPTVTDTQYF. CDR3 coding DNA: TGTGCCAGCAGCTTAGACCCGACAGTAACAGATACGCAGTATTTT.

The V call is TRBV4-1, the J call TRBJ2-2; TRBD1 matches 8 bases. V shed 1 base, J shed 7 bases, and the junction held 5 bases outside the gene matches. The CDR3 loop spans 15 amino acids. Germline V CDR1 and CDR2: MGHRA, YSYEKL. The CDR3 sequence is CASSQGQGAGGELFF. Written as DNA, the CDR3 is TGCGCCAGCAGCCAAGGTCAGGGGGCTGGCGGGGAGCTGTTTTTT.

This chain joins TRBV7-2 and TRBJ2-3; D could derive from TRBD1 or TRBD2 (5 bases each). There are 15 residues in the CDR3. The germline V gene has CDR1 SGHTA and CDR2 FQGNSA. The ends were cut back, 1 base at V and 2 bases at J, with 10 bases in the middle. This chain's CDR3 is CASSLGDAPTDTQYF. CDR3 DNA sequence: TGTGCCAGCAGCTTAGGGGACGCCCCCACAGATACGCAGTATTTT.